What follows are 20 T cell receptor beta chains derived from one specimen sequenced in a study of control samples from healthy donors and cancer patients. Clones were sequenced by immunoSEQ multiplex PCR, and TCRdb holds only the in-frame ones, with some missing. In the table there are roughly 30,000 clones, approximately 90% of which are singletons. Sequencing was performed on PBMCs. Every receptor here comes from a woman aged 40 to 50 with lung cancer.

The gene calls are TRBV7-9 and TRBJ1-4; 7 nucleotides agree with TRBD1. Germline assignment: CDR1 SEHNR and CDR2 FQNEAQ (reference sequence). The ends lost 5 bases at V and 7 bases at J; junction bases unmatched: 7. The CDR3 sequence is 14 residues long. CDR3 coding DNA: TGTGCCAGCAGCCAAGGGGGCTGGGGTGAAAAACTGTTTTTT. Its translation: CASSQGGWGEKLFF.

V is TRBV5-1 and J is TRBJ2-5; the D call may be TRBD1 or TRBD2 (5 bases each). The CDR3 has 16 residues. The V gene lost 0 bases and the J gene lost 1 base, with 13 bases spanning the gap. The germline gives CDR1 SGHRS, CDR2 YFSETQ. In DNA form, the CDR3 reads TGCGCCAGCAGCTTGGCGGGGCGTTGGGGCCAAGAGACCCAGTACTTC. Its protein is CASSLAGRWGQETQYF.

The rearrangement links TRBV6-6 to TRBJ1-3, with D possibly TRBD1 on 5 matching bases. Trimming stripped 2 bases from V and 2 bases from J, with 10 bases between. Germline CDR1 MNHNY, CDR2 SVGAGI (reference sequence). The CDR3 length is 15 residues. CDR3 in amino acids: CASSYPTGAGNTIYF. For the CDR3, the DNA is TGTGCCAGCAGTTACCCCACAGGCGCTGGAAACACCATATATTTT.

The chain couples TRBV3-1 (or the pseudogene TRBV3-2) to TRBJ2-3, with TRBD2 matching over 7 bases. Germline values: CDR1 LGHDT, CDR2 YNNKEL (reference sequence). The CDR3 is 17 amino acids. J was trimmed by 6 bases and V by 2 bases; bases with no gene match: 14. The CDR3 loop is CASSQSPPGRGGDTQYF. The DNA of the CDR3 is TGTGCCAGCAGCCAAAGCCCGCCGGGGCGGGGAGGGGATACGCAGTATTTT.

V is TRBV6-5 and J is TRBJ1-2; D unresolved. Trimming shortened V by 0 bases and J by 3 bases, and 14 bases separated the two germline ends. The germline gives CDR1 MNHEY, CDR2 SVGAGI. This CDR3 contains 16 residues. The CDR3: CASSYSAGRRDYGYTF. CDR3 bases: TGTGCCAGCAGTTACTCGGCGGGTCGGAGGGACTATGGCTACACCTTC.

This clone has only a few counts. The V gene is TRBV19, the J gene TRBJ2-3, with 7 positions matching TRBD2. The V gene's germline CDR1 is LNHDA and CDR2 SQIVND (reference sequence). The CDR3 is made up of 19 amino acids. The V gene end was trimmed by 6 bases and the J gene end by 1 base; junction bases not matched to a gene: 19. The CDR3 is CASSIRPRAAGSRTDTQYF. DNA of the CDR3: TGTGCCAGTAGCATCCGCCCAAGGGCAGCGGGGTCTCGCACAGATACGCAGTATTTT.

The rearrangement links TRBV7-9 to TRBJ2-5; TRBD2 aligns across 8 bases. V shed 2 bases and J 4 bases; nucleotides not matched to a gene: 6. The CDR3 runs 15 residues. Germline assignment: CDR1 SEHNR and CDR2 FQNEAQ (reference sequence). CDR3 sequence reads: CASSLFIAGLETQYF. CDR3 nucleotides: TGTGCCAGCAGCTTATTTATAGCGGGGTTAGAGACCCAGTACTTC.

The chain's CDR3 is CASRGHTNTEAFF. The CDR3 nucleotides read TGTGCCAGCAGGGGACATACGAACACTGAAGCTTTCTTT. This chain connects TRBV27 to TRBJ1-1, with D maybe TRBD1 (6 bases). Germline values: CDR1 MNHEY, CDR2 SMNVEV (reference sequence). Trimming took 6 bases from V and 1 from J, leaving 9 bases between them. The CDR3 totals 13 residues.

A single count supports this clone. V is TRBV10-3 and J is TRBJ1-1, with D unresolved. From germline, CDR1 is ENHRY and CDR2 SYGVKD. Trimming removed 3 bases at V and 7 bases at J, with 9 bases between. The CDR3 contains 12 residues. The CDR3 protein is CAISDNGSEAFF. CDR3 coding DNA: TGTGCCATCAGTGATAACGGGAGTGAAGCTTTCTTT.

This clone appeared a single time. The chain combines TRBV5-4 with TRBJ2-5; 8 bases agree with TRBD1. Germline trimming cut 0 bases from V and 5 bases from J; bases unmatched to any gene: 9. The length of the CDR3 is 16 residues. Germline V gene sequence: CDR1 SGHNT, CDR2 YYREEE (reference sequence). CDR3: CASSLVYGQGMETQYF. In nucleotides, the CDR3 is TGTGCCAGCAGCTTGGTTTATGGACAGGGTATGGAGACCCAGTACTTC.

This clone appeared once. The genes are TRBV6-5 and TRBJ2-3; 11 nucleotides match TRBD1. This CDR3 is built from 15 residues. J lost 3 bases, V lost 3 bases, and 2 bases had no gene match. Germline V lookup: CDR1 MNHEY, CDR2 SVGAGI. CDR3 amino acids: CASSYGQGATDTQYF. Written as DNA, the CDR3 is TGTGCCAGCAGTTATGGACAGGGGGCGACAGATACGCAGTATTTT.

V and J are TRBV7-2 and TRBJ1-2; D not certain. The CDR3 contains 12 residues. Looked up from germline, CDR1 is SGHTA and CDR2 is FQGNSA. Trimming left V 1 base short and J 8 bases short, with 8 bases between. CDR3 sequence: CASSLDGRGYTF. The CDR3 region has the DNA TGTGCCAGCAGCTTAGATGGAAGAGGCTACACCTTC. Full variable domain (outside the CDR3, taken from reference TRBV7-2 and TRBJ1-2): GAGVSQSPSNKVTEKGKDVELRCDPISGHTALYWYRQSLGQGLEFLIYFQGNSAPDKSGLPSDRFSAERTGGSVSTLTIQRTQQEDSAVYLCASSLDGRGYTFGSGTRLTVV.

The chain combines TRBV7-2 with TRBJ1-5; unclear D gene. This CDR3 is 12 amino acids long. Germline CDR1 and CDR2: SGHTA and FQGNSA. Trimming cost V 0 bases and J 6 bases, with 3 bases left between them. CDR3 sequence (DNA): TGTGCCAGCAGCTTAGCGGGTCAGCCCCAGCATTTT. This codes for CASSLAGQPQHF.

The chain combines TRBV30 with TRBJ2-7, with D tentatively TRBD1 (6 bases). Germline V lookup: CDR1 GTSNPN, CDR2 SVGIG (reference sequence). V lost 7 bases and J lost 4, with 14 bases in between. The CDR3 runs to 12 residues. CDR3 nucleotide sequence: TGTGCCTCCGGGACACAGAGTTACGAGCAGTACTTC. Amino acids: CASGTQSYEQYF.

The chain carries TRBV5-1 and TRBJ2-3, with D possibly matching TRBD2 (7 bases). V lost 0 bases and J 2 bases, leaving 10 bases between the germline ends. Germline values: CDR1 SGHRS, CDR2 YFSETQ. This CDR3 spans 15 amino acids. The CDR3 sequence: CASSLVGGLTDTQYF. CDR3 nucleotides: TGCGCCAGCAGCTTGGTGGGGGGGCTCACAGATACGCAGTATTTT.

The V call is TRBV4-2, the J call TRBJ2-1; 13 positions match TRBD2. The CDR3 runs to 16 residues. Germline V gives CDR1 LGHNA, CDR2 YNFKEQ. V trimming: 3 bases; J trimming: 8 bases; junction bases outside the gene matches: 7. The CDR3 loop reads CASSQELAGGPYEQFF. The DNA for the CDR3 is TGTGCCAGCAGCCAGGAACTAGCGGGGGGGCCCTATGAGCAGTTCTTC.

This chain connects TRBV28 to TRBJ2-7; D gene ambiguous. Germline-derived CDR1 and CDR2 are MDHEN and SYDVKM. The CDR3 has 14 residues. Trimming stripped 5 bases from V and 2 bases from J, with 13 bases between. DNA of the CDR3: TGTGCCAGCAGTGCCATCCTTCTTCCCTACGAGCAGTACTTC. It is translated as CASSAILLPYEQYF. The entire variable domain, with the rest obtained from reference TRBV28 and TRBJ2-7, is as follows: DVKVTQSSRYLVKRTGEKVFLECVQDMDHENMFWYRQDPGLGLRLIYFSYDVKMKEKGDIPEGYSVSREKKERFSLILESASTNQTSMYLCASSAILLPYEQYFGPGTRLTVT.

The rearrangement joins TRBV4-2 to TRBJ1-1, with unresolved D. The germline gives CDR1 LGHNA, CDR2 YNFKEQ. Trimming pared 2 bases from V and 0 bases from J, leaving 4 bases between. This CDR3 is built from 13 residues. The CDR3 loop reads CASSQHMNTEAFF. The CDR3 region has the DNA TGTGCCAGCAGCCAACACATGAACACTGAAGCTTTCTTT.

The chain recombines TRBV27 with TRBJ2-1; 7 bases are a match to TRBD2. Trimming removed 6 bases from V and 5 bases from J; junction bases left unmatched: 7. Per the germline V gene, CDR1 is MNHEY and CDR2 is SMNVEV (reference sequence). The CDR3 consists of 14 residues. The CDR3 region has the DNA TGTGCCAGCAGCAAGCGCGGGGGAAACAATGAGCAGTTCTTC. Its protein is CASSKRGGNNEQFF.

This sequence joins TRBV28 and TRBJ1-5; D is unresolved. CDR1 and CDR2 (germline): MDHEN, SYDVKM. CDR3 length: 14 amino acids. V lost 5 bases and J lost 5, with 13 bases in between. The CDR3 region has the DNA TGTGCCAGCAGTACGACCAAGGGCGATCAGCCCCAGCATTTT. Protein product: CASSTTKGDQPQHF.